The 17 T cell receptor beta chains below all came from one sample that was sequenced in a study of T cell repertoires in cytomegalovirus infection. TCRdb reprocessed the reads with MiXCR, giving one entry per CDR3 protein. Among under 350,000 distinct CDR3 sequences, about 8.8% were seen once, and the ten largest hold around 2.4%. Specimen: PBMCs. These receptor sequences come from a human donor in good health (CMV status not recorded). Some clones in this sample may be carry-over from other donors' samples.

The sample holds many counts of this clonotype. The rearrangement uses TRBV12-3 or TRBV12-4 and TRBJ2-3; maybe TRBD1 (6 bases). This CDR3 has 15 amino acids. V shed 7 bases and J shed 4 bases, with 18 bases lying between them. This chain's CDR3 is CASNADRLRPDTQYF. CDR3 nucleotide sequence: TGTGCCAGCAACGCAGACAGGCTCAGGCCAGATACGCAGTATTTT.

There are many counts of this clonotype. V is TRBV7-2 and J is TRBJ1-5; TRBD1 agrees at 9 bases. Trimming took 4 bases from V and 0 from J; bases not matched to a gene: 1. The CDR3 runs 15 residues. In germline, CDR1 is SGHTA, CDR2 FQGNSA. DNA for the CDR3: TGTGCCAGCAGCTCGGGACAGGGTAGCAATCAGCCCCAGCATTTT. Amino acids: CASSSGQGSNQPQHF.

The chain carries TRBV20-1 and TRBJ2-5; D is possibly TRBD2 (5 bases). Germline V gene sequence: CDR1 DFQATT, CDR2 SNEGSKA (reference sequence). The CDR3 is 11 residues long. Trimming shortened V by 6 bases and J by 5 bases, and 10 bases separated the two germline ends. The CDR3 DNA reads as TGCAGTGCCAACGGGGTGGAGACCCAGTACTTC. Residues: CSANGVETQYF.

This clonotype showed up many times. The chain carries TRBV7-2 and TRBJ1-1, with D unresolved. The germline gives CDR1 SGHTA, CDR2 FQGNSA. The CDR3 has 15 residues. V lost 2 bases to trimming and J lost 7 bases, with 17 bases between them. CDR3 nucleotide sequence: TGTGCCAGCAGCTTAACCGCGAGCACCCGCTATGAAGCTTTCTTT. Protein sequence: CASSLTASTRYEAFF.

This clonotype was detected many times. This chain joins TRBV7-9 and TRBJ2-1, with D perhaps given as TRBD1 or TRBD2 (6 bases each). The length of the CDR3 is 14 residues. CDR1 and CDR2 from the germline V gene are SEHNR and FQNEAQ (reference sequence). V was pared by 3 bases and J by 3 bases, with 9 bases between. The CDR3 nucleotides read TGTGCCAGCAGCTTCAGGGGAGGCTACAATGAGCAGTTCTTC. It yields the protein CASSFRGGYNEQFF.

CDR3 nucleotide sequence: TGCAGTGCTAGGGGCGGGGGAAACCAAGAGACCCAGTACTTC. This encodes CSARGGGNQETQYF. This rearrangement joins TRBV20-1 to TRBJ2-5, with TRBD2 matching over 7 bases. Germline loops: CDR1 DFQATT, CDR2 SNEGSKA (reference sequence). The ends lost 3 bases at V and 0 bases at J; junction bases unmatched: 4. The CDR3 has 14 residues.

This clonotype was seen at least ten times. The chain carries TRBV10-2 and TRBJ2-3, with D perhaps matching TRBD2 (5 bases). CDR1 and CDR2 from the germline V gene are WSHSY and SAAADI. The ends were cut back, 4 bases at V and 8 bases at J, with 13 bases in the middle. This CDR3 has 13 amino acids. The CDR3 coding sequence is TGCGCCAGCAGTGGAGGAGGCTGGGGTACGCAGTATTTT. It translates to CASSGGGWGTQYF.

This clonotype was observed a few times. This chain uses TRBV7-3 with TRBJ2-5; D not certain. Trimming removed 0 bases at V and 3 bases at J, with 8 bases between. Germline V CDR1 and CDR2: SGHTA, FQGTGA. The CDR3 consists of 14 residues. The CDR3 nucleotides read TGTGCCAGCAGCTTAACCGGGCCTAAAGAGACCCAGTACTTC. It translates to CASSLTGPKETQYF.

The CDR3 bases are TGCAGCGTTGAAGAGGGGGCCTATTATGGCTACACCTTC. As protein: CSVEEGAYYGYTF. The V and J genes are TRBV29-1 and TRBJ1-2, with D possibly being TRBD1 (6 bases). CDR1 is SQVTM, CDR2 ANQGSEA, per germline. Trimming removed 0 bases from V and 5 bases from J, with 10 bases in between. The CDR3 extends over 13 amino acids.

This clonotype was seen many times. The chain links TRBV14 to TRBJ1-2; no firm D call. The germline V and J ends were trimmed by 1 base and 4 bases, with 16 bases remaining between them. This CDR3 contains 16 residues. Germline assignment: CDR1 SGHDN and CDR2 FVKESK. The CDR3 is CASSQGVGSHPYGYTF. The DNA for the CDR3 is TGTGCCAGCAGCCAAGGGGTCGGCAGTCATCCCTATGGCTACACCTTC.

This clonotype occurred many times. V gene TRBV15 combines with J gene TRBJ2-3; D is uncertain. Germline CDR1 is LNHNV and CDR2 is YYDKDF (reference sequence). The CDR3 is 14 residues long. V was trimmed by 2 bases and J by 6 bases, leaving 12 bases between them. This CDR3 is CATSRREVWDTQYF. CDR3 bases: TGTGCCACCAGCAGACGCGAGGTATGGGATACGCAGTATTTT.

This clonotype was counted at least ten times. J is TRBJ2-3 and V is TRBV6-1; D could derive from TRBD1 or TRBD2 (5 bases each). This CDR3 is built from 15 residues. Looked up from germline, CDR1 is MNHNS and CDR2 is SASEGT. The ends were cut back, 3 bases at V and 8 bases at J, with 18 bases in the middle. The CDR3 reads CASSEGVAVRATQYF. CDR3 DNA sequence: TGTGCCAGCAGTGAGGGGGTGGCGGTTAGAGCTACGCAGTATTTT.

This clonotype was found many times. The V and J genes are TRBV7-9 and TRBJ1-2; no firm D call. Trimming left V 5 bases short and J 7 bases short, with 20 bases between. Germline V gene data show CDR1 as SEHNR and CDR2 as FQNEAQ (reference sequence). The CDR3 consists of 15 residues. The CDR3 spells CASSPQQRAFSGYTF. The DNA of the CDR3 is TGTGCCAGCAGCCCTCAACAACGGGCGTTTTCTGGCTACACCTTC.

The chain combines TRBV20-1 with TRBJ2-5, with 8 bases matching TRBD2. Germline V gives CDR1 DFQATT, CDR2 SNEGSKA (reference sequence). The V gene end was trimmed by 5 bases and the J gene end by 3 bases; junction bases not matched to a gene: 8. The CDR3 loop spans 14 amino acids. This CDR3 is CSALAGRPKETQYF. The CDR3 DNA reads TGCAGTGCTTTAGCGGGGAGACCGAAAGAGACCCAGTACTTC.

This clonotype was observed at least ten times. This chain connects TRBV20-1 to TRBJ2-1, with D uncertain. V was shortened by 6 bases and J by 3 bases, with 12 bases between the two germline ends. Germline CDR1 is DFQATT and CDR2 is SNEGSKA (reference sequence). The CDR3 extends over 13 amino acids. CDR3 loop: CSAGLSDYNEQFF. In DNA form, the CDR3 reads TGCAGTGCCGGCCTCTCAGACTACAATGAGCAGTTCTTC.

This clonotype was counted once. The CDR3 is CSARDGASGTYNEQFF. In nucleotides, the CDR3 is TGCAGTGCTAGAGATGGGGCTAGCGGGACGTACAATGAGCAGTTCTTC. The V gene is TRBV20-1, the J gene TRBJ2-1, with 9 bases that match TRBD2. This CDR3 is built from 16 residues. CDR1 is DFQATT and CDR2 is SNEGSKA in the germline V gene (reference sequence). V was clipped by 0 bases and J by 4 bases; unmatched bases: 7.

This clonotype has ten or more counts. The chain combines TRBV6-1 with TRBJ1-6, with 7 bases aligning to TRBD1. CDR1 MNHNS and CDR2 SASEGT come from the germline V gene. CDR3 length: 15 residues. J lost 6 bases, V lost 7 bases, and 9 bases had no gene match. The CDR3 loop reads CASNRQGLTNSPLHF. CDR3 DNA: TGTGCCAGCAACAGACAGGGACTAACTAATTCACCCCTCCACTTT.